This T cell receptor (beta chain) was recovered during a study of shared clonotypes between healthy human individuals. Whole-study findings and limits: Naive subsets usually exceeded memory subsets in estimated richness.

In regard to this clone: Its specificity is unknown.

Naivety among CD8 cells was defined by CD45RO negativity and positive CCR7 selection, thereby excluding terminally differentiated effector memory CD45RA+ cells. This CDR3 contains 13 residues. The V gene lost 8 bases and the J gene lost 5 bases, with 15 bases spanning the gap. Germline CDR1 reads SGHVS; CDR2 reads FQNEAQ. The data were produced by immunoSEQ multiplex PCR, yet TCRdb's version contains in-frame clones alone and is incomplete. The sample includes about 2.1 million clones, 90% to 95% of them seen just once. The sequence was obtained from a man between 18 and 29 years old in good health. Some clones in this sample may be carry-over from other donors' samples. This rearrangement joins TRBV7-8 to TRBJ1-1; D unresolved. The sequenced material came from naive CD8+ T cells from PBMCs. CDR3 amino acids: CASSRVVGTEAFF. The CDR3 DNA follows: TGTGCCAGCTCTCGGGTCGTAGGGACTGAAGCTTTCTTT.